This T cell receptor beta chain is from a study of shared clonotypes between healthy human individuals. Study-wide results and caveats: Larger estimated richness was generally seen in naive subsets than in memory subsets. Collection of samples was limited to blood; tissue repertoires likely differ.

CDR1 and CDR2 (germline): SEHNR, FQNEAQ (reference sequence). This CDR3 is 16 amino acids long. Trimming took 5 bases from V and 0 from J; bases not matched to a gene: 8. Naive CD8 cells, CD45RO-negative and positively selected for CCR7, excluded terminally differentiated effector memory CD45RA+ cells. Nashville, Tennessee was home to all donors, each a Caucasian adult. Data came from immunoSEQ multiplex PCR; TCRdb stores just in-frame clones and leaves some out. The sample has roughly 2,000,000 clones; around 93% are singletons. In regard to this clone: Its antigen is undetermined.

This receptor was obtained from a man aged 18 to 35 in good health. Some clones in this sample may be carry-over from other donors' samples. The material sequenced was naive CD8+ T cells from PBMCs. The chain uses TRBV7-9 and TRBJ1-1; TRBD1 agrees at 8 bases. CDR3 residues: CASSQRTGLMNTEAFF. DNA of the CDR3: TGTGCCAGCAGCCAGCGGACAGGGCTCATGAACACTGAAGCTTTCTTT.